This T cell receptor (beta chain) was captured in a study of regulatory T cells in long-lasting Graves disease. Sequencing libraries for TCR beta were prepared with iRepertoire HTBI primers and Arm-PCR of CDR3 regions. TCRdb re-called the multiplex PCR reads with MiXCR, one entry per CDR3 protein. Of 400,000 to 450,000 distinct CDR3 sequences detected, roughly 15% appear once; the ten largest clones hold roughly a tenth. Germline V gene data show CDR1 as LGHDT and CDR2 as YNNKEL (reference sequence). This CDR3 has 14 residues. Trimming left V 4 bases short and J 3 bases short, with 9 bases between. The time point here: newly diagnosed GD, antithyroid drugs for less than 3 months. PBMC RNA was the source of the TCR library. Patients with Graves' disease were diagnosed by American Thyroid Association guidelines. The same specimen was also included in a second study, on T cells in Graves' hyperthyroidism and ophthalmopathy.

The input for sequencing was peripheral blood mononuclear cells (PBMCs), taken at new diagnosis, from a patient treated with antithyroid drugs. J is TRBJ1-4 and V is TRBV3-1; D is ambiguous. The receptor comes from a woman in her 30s with Graves disease. The DNA of the CDR3 is TGTGCCAGCAGCCGAGGGCAGGCTAATGAAAAACTGTTTTTT. This encodes CASSRGQANEKLFF.